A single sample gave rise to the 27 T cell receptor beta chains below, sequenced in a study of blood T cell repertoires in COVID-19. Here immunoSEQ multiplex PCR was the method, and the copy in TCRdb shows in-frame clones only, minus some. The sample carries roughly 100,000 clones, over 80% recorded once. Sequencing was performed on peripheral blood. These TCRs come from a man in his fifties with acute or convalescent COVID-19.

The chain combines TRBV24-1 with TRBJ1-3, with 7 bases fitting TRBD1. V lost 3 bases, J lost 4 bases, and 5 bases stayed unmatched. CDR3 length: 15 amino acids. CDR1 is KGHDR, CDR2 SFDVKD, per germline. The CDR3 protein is CATSDPRDRGNTIYF. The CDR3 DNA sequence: TGTGCCACCAGTGATCCCCGGGACAGAGGAAACACCATATATTTT.

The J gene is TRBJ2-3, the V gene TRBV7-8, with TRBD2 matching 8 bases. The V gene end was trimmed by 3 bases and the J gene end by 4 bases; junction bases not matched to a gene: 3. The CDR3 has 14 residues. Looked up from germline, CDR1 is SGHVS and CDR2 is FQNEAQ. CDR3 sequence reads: CASSLSGSPDTQYF. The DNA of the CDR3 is TGTGCCAGCAGCTTGAGCGGGAGCCCAGATACGCAGTATTTT.

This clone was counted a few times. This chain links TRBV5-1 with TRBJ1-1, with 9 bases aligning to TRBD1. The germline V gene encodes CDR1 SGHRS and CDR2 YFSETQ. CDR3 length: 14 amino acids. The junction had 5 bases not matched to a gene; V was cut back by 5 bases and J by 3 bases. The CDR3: CASSYRGPDTEAFF. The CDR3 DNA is TGCGCCAGCAGTTACAGGGGGCCGGACACTGAAGCTTTCTTT. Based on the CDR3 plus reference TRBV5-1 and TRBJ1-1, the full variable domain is KAGVTQTPRYLIKTRGQQVTLSCSPISGHRSVSWYQQTPGQGLQFLFEYFSETQRNKGNFPGRFSGRQFSNSRSEMNVSTLELGDSALYLCASSYRGPDTEAFFGQGTRLTVV.

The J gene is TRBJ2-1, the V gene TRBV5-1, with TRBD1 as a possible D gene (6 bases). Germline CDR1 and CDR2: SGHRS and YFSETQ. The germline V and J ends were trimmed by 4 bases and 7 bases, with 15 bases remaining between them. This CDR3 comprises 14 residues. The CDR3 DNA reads TGCGCCAGCAGCGGGCAGGGGCCGGGGAATGAGCAGTTCTTC. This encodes CASSGQGPGNEQFF.

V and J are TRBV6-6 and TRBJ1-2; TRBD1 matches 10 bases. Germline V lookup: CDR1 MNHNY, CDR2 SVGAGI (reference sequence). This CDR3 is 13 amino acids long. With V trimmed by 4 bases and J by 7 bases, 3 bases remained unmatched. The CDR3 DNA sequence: TGTGCCAGCAGTTCGGGACAGGGGTTTGGCTACACCTTC. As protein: CASSSGQGFGYTF.

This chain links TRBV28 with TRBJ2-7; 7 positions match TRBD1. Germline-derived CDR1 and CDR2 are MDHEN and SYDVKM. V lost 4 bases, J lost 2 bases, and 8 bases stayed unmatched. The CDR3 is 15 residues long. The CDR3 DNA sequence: TGTGCCAGCAGTTCCCAACAGGGGCCTACCTACGAGCAGTACTTC. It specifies CASSSQQGPTYEQYF.

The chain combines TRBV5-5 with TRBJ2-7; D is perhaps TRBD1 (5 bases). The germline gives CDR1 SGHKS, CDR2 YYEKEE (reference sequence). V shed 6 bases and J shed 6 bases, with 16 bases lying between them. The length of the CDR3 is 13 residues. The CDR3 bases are TGTGCCAGCACCATCGGAAGACAGACCGAGCAGTACTTC. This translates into CASTIGRQTEQYF.

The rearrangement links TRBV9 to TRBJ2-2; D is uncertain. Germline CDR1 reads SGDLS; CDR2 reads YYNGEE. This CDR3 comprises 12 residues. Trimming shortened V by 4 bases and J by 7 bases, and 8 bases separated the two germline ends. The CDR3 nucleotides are TGTGCCAGCAGCTTAGCTATCGGGGAGCTGTTTTTT. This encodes CASSLAIGELFF.

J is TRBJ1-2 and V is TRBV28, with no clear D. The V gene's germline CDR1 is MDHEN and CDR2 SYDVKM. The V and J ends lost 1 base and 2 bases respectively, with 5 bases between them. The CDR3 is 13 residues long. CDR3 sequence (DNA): TGTGCCAGCAGTTTATCCCCGAACTATGGCTACACCTTC. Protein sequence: CASSLSPNYGYTF.

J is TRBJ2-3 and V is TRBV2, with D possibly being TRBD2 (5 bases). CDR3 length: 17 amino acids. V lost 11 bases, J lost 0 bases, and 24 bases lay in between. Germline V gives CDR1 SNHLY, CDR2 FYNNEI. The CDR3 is CALRGKTTPLSTDTQYF. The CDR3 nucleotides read TGTGCCCTCAGAGGGAAGACTACACCCCTTAGCACAGATACGCAGTATTTT.

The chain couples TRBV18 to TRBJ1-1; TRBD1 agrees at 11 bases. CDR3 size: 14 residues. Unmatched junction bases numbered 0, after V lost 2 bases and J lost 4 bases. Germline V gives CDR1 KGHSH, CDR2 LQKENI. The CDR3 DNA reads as TGTGCCAGCTCACCAGGGACAGGGGGCACTGAAGCTTTCTTT. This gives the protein CASSPGTGGTEAFF.

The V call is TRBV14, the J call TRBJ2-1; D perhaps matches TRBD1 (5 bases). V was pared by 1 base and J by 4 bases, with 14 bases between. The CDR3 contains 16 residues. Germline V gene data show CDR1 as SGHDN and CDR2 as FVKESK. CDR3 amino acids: CASSQAGRRDYNEQFF. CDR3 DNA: TGTGCCAGCAGCCAAGCTGGGCGCAGGGATTACAATGAGCAGTTCTTC.

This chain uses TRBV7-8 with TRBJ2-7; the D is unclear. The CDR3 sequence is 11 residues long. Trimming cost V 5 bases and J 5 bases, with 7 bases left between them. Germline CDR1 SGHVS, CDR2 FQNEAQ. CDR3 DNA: TGTGCCAGCAGCCCCCGGGACGAGCAGTACTTC. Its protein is CASSPRDEQYF.

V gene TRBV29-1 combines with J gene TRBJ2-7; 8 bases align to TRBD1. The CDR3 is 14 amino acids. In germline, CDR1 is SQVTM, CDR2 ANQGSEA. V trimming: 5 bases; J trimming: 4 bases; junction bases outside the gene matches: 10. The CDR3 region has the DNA TGCAGCGTTAGCCCTTCAGGGGGCAAGTACGAGCAGTACTTC. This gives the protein CSVSPSGGKYEQYF.

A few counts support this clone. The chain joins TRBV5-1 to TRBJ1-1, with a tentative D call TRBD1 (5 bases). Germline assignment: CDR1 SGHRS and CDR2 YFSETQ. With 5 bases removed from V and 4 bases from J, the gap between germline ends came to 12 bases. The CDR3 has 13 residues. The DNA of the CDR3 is TGCGCCAGCAGTGTTACAGGTAGCACTGAAGCTTTCTTT. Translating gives CASSVTGSTEAFF.

The CDR3 loop is CASKAREGPFSYEQYF. In DNA form, the CDR3 reads TGTGCCAGTAAGGCGCGGGAGGGCCCTTTTTCCTACGAGCAGTACTTC. The chain couples TRBV19 to TRBJ2-7; the match to TRBD2 covers 9 bases. The CDR3 loop spans 16 amino acids. Trimming took 7 bases from V and 1 from J; bases not matched to a gene: 11. Germline assignment: CDR1 LNHDA and CDR2 SQIVND (reference sequence).

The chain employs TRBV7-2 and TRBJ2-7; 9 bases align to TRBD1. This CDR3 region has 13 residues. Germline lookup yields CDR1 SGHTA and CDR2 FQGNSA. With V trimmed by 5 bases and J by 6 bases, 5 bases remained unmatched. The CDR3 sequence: CASSRDRVGEQYF. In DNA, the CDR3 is TGTGCCAGCAGCCGGGACAGGGTTGGCGAGCAGTACTTC.

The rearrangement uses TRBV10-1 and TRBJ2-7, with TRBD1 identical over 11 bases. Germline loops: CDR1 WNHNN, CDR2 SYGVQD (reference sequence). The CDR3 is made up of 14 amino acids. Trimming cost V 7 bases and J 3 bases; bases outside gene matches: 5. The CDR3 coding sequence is TGCGCCAGCAAACCGGGACAGGGGGACTACGAGCAGTACTTC. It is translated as CASKPGQGDYEQYF.

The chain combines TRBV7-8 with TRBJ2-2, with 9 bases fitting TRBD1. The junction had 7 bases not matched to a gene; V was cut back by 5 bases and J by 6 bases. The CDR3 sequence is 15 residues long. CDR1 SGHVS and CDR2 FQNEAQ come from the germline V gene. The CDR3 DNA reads TGTGCCAGCAGCCCTGGGACAGGGTTTGCCGGGGAGCTGTTTTTT. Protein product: CASSPGTGFAGELFF.

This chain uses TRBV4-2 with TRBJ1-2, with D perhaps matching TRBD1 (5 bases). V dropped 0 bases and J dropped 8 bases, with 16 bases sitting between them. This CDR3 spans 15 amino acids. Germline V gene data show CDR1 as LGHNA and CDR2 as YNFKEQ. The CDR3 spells CASSQDGWGEDGYTF. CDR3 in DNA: TGTGCCAGCAGCCAAGATGGATGGGGGGAGGACGGCTACACCTTC.

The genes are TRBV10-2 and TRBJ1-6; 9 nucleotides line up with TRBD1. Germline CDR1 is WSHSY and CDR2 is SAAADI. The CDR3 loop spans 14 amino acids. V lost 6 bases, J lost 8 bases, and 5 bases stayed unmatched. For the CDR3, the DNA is TGCGCCAGCAGAGAGACAGGGGGGGATTCACCCCTCCACTTT. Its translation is CASRETGGDSPLHF.

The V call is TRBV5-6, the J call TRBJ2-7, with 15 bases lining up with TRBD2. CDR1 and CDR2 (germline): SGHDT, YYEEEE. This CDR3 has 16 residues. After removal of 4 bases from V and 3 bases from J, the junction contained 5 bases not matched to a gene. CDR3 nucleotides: TGTGCCAGCAGCCGGACTAGCGGGAGGGCCCGCTACGAGCAGTACTTC. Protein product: CASSRTSGRARYEQYF.

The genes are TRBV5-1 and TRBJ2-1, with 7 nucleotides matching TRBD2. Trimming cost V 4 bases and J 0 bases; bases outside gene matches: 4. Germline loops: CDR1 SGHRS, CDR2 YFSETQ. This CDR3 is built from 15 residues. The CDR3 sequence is CASSGGLRSYNEQFF. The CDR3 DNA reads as TGCGCCAGCAGCGGGGGACTACGCTCCTACAATGAGCAGTTCTTC.

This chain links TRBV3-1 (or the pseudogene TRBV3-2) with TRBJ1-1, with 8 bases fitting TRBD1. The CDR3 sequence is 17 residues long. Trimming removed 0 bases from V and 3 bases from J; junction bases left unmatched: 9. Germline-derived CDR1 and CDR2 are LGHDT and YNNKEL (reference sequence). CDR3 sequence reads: CASSQDVRGLRDTEAFF. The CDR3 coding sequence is TGTGCCAGCAGCCAAGATGTCAGGGGGCTTCGAGACACTGAAGCTTTCTTT.

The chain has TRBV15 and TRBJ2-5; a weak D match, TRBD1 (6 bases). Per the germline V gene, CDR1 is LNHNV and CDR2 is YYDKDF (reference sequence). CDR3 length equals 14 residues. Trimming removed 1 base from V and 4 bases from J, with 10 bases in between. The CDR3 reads CATSRAPRGETQYF. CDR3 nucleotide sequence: TGTGCCACCAGCAGAGCCCCCAGGGGAGAGACCCAGTACTTC.

CDR3 DNA: TGTGCCAGCAGTTACTCCTGGAACACTGAAGCTTTCTTT. Its protein is CASSYSWNTEAFF. This chain connects TRBV6-6 to TRBJ1-1; no clear D. Germline V CDR1 and CDR2: MNHNY, SVGAGI (reference sequence). This CDR3 has 13 residues. V lost 0 bases to trimming and J lost 1 base, with 3 bases between them.

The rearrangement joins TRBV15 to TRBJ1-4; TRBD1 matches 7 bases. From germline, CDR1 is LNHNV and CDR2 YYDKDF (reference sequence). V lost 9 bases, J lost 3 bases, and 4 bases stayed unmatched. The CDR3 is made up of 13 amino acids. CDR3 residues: CATERGPNEKLFF. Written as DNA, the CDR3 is TGTGCCACAGAAAGGGGGCCTAATGAAAAACTGTTTTTT. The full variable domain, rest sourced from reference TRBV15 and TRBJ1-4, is DAMVIQNPRYQVTQFGKPVTLSCSQTLNHNVMYWYQQKSSQAPKLLFHYYDKDFNNEADTPDNFQSRRPNTSFCFLDIRSPGLGDTAMYLCATERGPNEKLFFGSGTQLSVL.